This TCR beta chain was recorded in a study of cytomegalovirus exposure and HLA in healthy donors. TCRdb's table, derived via immunoSEQ multiplex PCR, lists solely in-frame clones and lacks some. The sample consists of approximately 99,000 clones, approximately 86% of them appearing once. V lost 5 bases to trimming and J lost 5 bases; unmatched junction nucleotides: 10. CDR3 size: 16 residues. Germline assignment: CDR1 SGHVS and CDR2 FQNEAQ. This sequence originates from a woman between 18 and 29 years old in good health and CMV-seronegative. The chain combines TRBV7-8 with TRBJ1-4, with 8 positions matching TRBD1. The sequenced material came from PBMCs. The CDR3 loop is CASSPLTGTGNEKLFF. The CDR3 nucleotides are TGTGCCAGCAGCCCTCTAACCGGGACAGGAAATGAAAAACTGTTTTTT.